A selection of T cell receptor beta chains follows, all from one sample in a study of blood T cell repertoires in COVID-19. Measured with immunoSEQ multiplex PCR; TCRdb has only the in-frame clones, and not every one. The sample carries more than 300,000 clones, approximately 90% recorded once. Sequencing was done on a sample of PBMCs or T cells enriched from blood (not recorded which). These receptors originate from a woman aged 18 to 35 who had recovered from COVID-19. Both conserved end residues are part of each CDR3. Fields, in order: D gene, clone size, CDR3 length, J gene, V gene, CDR3 DNA, CDR3 protein. The D gene is left open where the match is weak. Expanded clones are given a class, and other clones once, few, many or no size at all.

NA NA 13 TRBJ2-1 TRBV6-2/TRBV6-3 TGTGCCAGCAGTTACCAAGGGACTTTTGAGCAGTTCTTC CASSYQGTFEQFF
NA once 11 TRBJ1-1 TRBV7-9 TGTGCCAGCAGCTTAGCCGGTGAAGCTTTCTTT CASSLAGEAFF
TRBD2 NA 13 TRBJ2-5 TRBV30 TGTGCCTTTACTAGCGGGGTAGGCGAGACCCAGTACTTC CAFTSGVGETQYF
NA NA 13 TRBJ2-5 TRBV4-1 TGCGCCAGCAGCCCCCTGGGGCCAGAGACCCAGTACTTC CASSPLGPETQYF
NA NA 13 TRBJ1-1 TRBV28 TGTGCCAGCAGTTTGAATCGAGGCACTGAAGCTTTCTTT CASSLNRGTEAFF
TRBD1 NA 15 TRBJ1-6 TRBV27 TGTGCCAGCAGTTTTTCAGGACAGGGCCATTCACCCCTCCACTTT CASSFSGQGHSPLHF
TRBD2 NA 13 TRBJ2-5 TRBV2 TGTGCCAGCAGTGTTCGGGGGGGAGAGACCCAGTACTTC CASSVRGGETQYF
NA NA 13 TRBJ2-7 TRBV6-5 TGTGCCAGCAGTTCCAGAGGACTCTACGAGCAGTACTTC CASSSRGLYEQYF
NA NA 17 TRBJ2-1 TRBV10-1 TGCGCCAGCAGTGATTTGGTGACGGGGAGCTCCTACAATGAGCAGTTCTTC CASSDLVTGSSYNEQFF
NA NA 15 TRBJ2-2 TRBV19 TGTGCCAGTAGTGGCCCCAGGGGGGCGGCCGGGGAGCTGTTTTTT CASSGPRGAAGELFF
TRBD2 NA 15 TRBJ2-2 TRBV6-5 TGTGCCAGCAGTACTAGCGGGGGGGCTACCGGGGAGCTGTTTTTT CASSTSGGATGELFF
TRBD2 NA 16 TRBJ2-3 TRBV5-4 TGTGCCAGCAGCTTAAGCGGGGGGGGCGTCACAGATACGCAGTATTTT CASSLSGGGVTDTQYF
TRBD1 NA 14 TRBJ2-1 TRBV5-8 TGTGCCAGCAGCTTGGCCTCCAGGGGGAATGAGCAGTTCTTC CASSLASRGNEQFF
NA NA 14 TRBJ1-1 TRBV2 TGTGCCAGCAGTCTACGGGGAGAGGACACTGAAGCTTTCTTT CASSLRGEDTEAFF
NA NA 17 TRBJ1-3 TRBV5-5 TGTGCCAGCAGCTTAGGGACACACCTTAAAGGTGGAAACACCATATATTTT CASSLGTHLKGGNTIYF
NA NA 11 TRBJ1-1 TRBV27 TGTGCCAGCAGACAGGCCACTGAAGCTTTCTTT CASRQATEAFF
NA NA 13 TRBJ2-7 TRBV12-3/TRBV12-4 TGTGCCAGCAGTGGTGACCGGGAGAGCGAGCAGTACTTC CASSGDRESEQYF
TRBD1 NA 16 TRBJ1-2 TRBV19 TGTGCCAGTAGTATAGCGACAGGGAATCTTAACTATGGCTACACCTTC CASSIATGNLNYGYTF
NA NA 14 TRBJ1-4 TRBV5-5 TGTGCCAGCAGCCCCCCCTCGACGGAGGAAAAACTGTTTTTT CASSPPSTEEKLFF
TRBD1 NA 15 TRBJ1-1 TRBV7-9 TGTGCCAGCAGCTTACGGGACAGGGTCTGGACTGAAGCTTTCTTT CASSLRDRVWTEAFF
NA once 14 TRBJ2-7 TRBV11-1 TGTGCCAGCAGCTTAGTTACTGCTAACTACGAGCAGTACTTC CASSLVTANYEQYF
TRBD1 NA 13 TRBJ2-7 TRBV28 TGTGCCAGCAGAAGACAGGGAGCCTACGAGCAGTACTTC CASRRQGAYEQYF
TRBD1 NA 14 TRBJ1-2 TRBV5-6 TGTGCCAGCAGCTTACCGGGACAGGGCTATGGCTACACCTTC CASSLPGQGYGYTF
TRBD2 NA 14 TRBJ2-7 TRBV28 TGTGCCAGCAGTTTAGCGGGGGGGGCCTACGAGCAGTACTTC CASSLAGGAYEQYF
TRBD1 NA 14 TRBJ2-1 TRBV4-3 TGCGCCAGCAGCCACGGACAGGGGGCTTATGAGCAGTTCTTC CASSHGQGAYEQFF
TRBD2 NA 16 TRBJ2-1 TRBV2 TGTGCCAGCAGTTCCGTAGCGGGGGAGAAATACAATGAGCAGTTCTTC CASSSVAGEKYNEQFF
NA NA 14 TRBJ1-2 TRBV18 TGTGCCAGCTCAGAACAGGGAACTAACTATGGCTACACCTTC CASSEQGTNYGYTF
TRBD1 NA 15 TRBJ2-7 TRBV5-6 TGTGCCAGCAGCTCCGTCAGGGGGCTCTCCTACGAGCAGTACTTC CASSSVRGLSYEQYF
TRBD1 NA 15 TRBJ1-1 TRBV7-8 TGTGCCAGCAGCTTAGCGAGACAGGGGGCCACTGAAGCTTTCTTT CASSLARQGATEAFF
TRBD1 NA 15 TRBJ1-2 TRBV6-5 TGTGCCAGCAGTTACTCTCCGGGACAGAACTATGGCTACACCTTC CASSYSPGQNYGYTF
NA NA 14 TRBJ1-5 TRBV7-2 TGTGCCAGCAGCTTAGCGGGGGGGCCTGAGCCCCAGCATTTT CASSLAGGPEPQHF
NA few 15 TRBJ2-7 TRBV4-3 TGCGCCAGCAGCCAAGTAGGCTACCGGGGGTTCGAGCAGTACTTC CASSQVGYRGFEQYF
TRBD1 NA 15 TRBJ2-2 TRBV6-5 TGTGCCAGCAGTTACGAGGGGGCAGGCACCGGGGAGCTGTTTTTT CASSYEGAGTGELFF
NA NA 14 TRBJ2-5 TRBV7-9 TGTGCCAGCAGCTCTGGACTGCGAGTGGAGACCCAGTACTTC CASSSGLRVETQYF
NA NA 15 TRBJ1-3 TRBV13 TGTGCCAGCAGCCTCCGGGTCGGGTGGGGAAACACCATATATTTT CASSLRVGWGNTIYF
NA once 15 TRBJ1-5 TRBV4-1 TGCGCCAGCACCCTTGACTTGGGTAGGAGGCAGCCCCAGCATTTT CASTLDLGRRQPQHF
TRBD1 NA 14 TRBJ2-7 TRBV30 TGTGCCTGGAAACAGGGGATGGGCTCCTACGAGCAGTACTTC CAWKQGMGSYEQYF
NA NA 14 TRBJ1-5 TRBV4-1 TGCGCCAGCAGCTTAGAGGGAGGTAATCAGCCCCAGCATTTT CASSLEGGNQPQHF
NA NA 14 TRBJ2-7 TRBV5-8 TGTGCCAGCACTTTCGCAACAGGATTCGGCGAGCAGTACTTC CASTFATGFGEQYF
NA few 13 TRBJ1-2 TRBV3-1/TRBV3-2 TGTGCCAGCAGCCCCGGGATGAGCTATGGCTACACCTTC CASSPGMSYGYTF
NA few 16 TRBJ1-2 TRBV3-1/TRBV3-2 TGTGCCAGCAGCCAAGATTCGGGGAGAAGAAGCTATGGCTACACCTTC CASSQDSGRRSYGYTF
TRBD1 NA 11 TRBJ1-2 TRBV27 TGTGCCAGCCGAGCTACAGGGGCCGTCTCCTTC CASRATGAVSF
TRBD2 NA 17 TRBJ2-1 TRBV9 TGTGCCAGCAGCGTAGGACTAGCGGGGACCTCCTACAATGAGCAGTTCTTC CASSVGLAGTSYNEQFF
TRBD2 NA 15 TRBJ2-1 TRBV9 TGTGCCAGCAGCCCGGGGACTAGCGGGGGAGTTGAGCAGTTCTTC CASSPGTSGGVEQFF
NA NA 14 TRBJ1-1 TRBV7-3 TGTGCCAGCAGCTCCGGACTGGGAAATACTGAAGCTTTCTTT CASSSGLGNTEAFF
TRBD1 NA 16 TRBJ2-2 TRBV28 TGTGCCAGCAGATCCGGGGACAGCAAAAACACCGGGGAGCTGTTTTTT CASRSGDSKNTGELFF
TRBD1 NA 12 TRBJ2-1 TRBV7-9 TGTGCCAGCAGCTTCGGGACAGGGGAGCAGTTCTTC CASSFGTGEQFF
TRBD2 NA 15 TRBJ2-5 TRBV7-9 TGTGCCAGCAGCCTAGAACTAGCGGCGGGGGGGACCCAGTACTTC CASSLELAAGGTQYF
NA NA 13 TRBJ2-1 TRBV10-1 TGCGCCAGCAGTGATTTGGCATACAATGAGCAGTTCTTC CASSDLAYNEQFF
NA NA 11 TRBJ2-3 TRBV7-9 TGTGCCGCGAACGAGGGAGATACGCAGTATTTT CAANEGDTQYF